The 10 T cell receptor beta chains below all came from one sample that was sequenced in a study of shared clonotypes between healthy human individuals. Repertoires were generated with immunoSEQ multiplex PCR, while TCRdb's copy carries only in-frame clones and drops some. The repertoire has about 1.9 million clones, 90% to 95% of them found once; the top ten carry under 2%. The naive CD8 subset, CD45RO-negative cells positively selected for CCR7, excluded terminally differentiated effector memory CD45RA+ cells. The specimen sequenced was naive CD8+ T cells from PBMCs. These receptor sequences come from a man aged 18 to 29 in good health. Some clones in this sample may be carry-over from other donors' samples.

The CDR3 DNA follows: TGCGCCAGCAGCTTGCTTAGCAGGGGGCAGTCCGGGGAGCTGTTTTTT. This codes for CASSLLSRGQSGELFF. The genes are TRBV5-1 and TRBJ2-2; 8 bases map to TRBD1. The J segment lost 6 bases and the V segment lost 1 base, leaving 8 bases of the junction unmatched. The CDR3 loop spans 16 amino acids. Per germline, CDR1 SGHRS and CDR2 YFSETQ. The whole variable domain, filled in from reference TRBV5-1 and TRBJ2-2, reads KAGVTQTPRYLIKTRGQQVTLSCSPISGHRSVSWYQQTPGQGLQFLFEYFSETQRNKGNFPGRFSGRQFSNSRSEMNVSTLELGDSALYLCASSLLSRGQSGELFFGEGSRLTVL.

This clone was observed a few times. Other nucleotide sequences from this sample produce the same CDR3. This sequence joins TRBV6-5 and TRBJ2-7; D gene ambiguous. CDR3 length: 13 residues. Per the germline V gene, CDR1 is MNHEY and CDR2 is SVGAGI. Deletions cut 0 bases from V and 3 bases from J, with 6 bases between. The CDR3 loop is CASSYSTGYEQYF. The DNA of the CDR3 is TGTGCCAGCAGTTACTCGACGGGCTACGAGCAGTACTTC.

The chain recombines TRBV2 with TRBJ2-7; D call uncertain. The length of the CDR3 is 10 residues. The ends were cut back, 8 bases at V and 6 bases at J, with 8 bases in the middle. Germline CDR1 reads SNHLY; CDR2 reads FYNNEI. This CDR3 is CASQLTEQYF. The CDR3 coding sequence is TGTGCCAGCCAGCTGACCGAGCAGTACTTC. The full variable domain, with the rest looked up from reference TRBV2 and TRBJ2-7, is EPEVTQTPSHQVTQMGQEVILRCVPISNHLYFYWYRQILGQKVEFLVSFYNNEISEKSEIFDDQFSVERPDGSNFTLKIRSTKLEDSAMYFCASQLTEQYFGPGTRLTVT.

V is TRBV2 and J is TRBJ2-5; perhaps TRBD1 as D (6 bases). Germline CDR1 reads SNHLY; CDR2 reads FYNNEI. Trimming shortened V by 2 bases and J by 1 base, and 8 bases separated the two germline ends. The CDR3 runs to 14 residues. The chain's CDR3 is CASSELDSQETQYF. The CDR3 nucleotides are TGTGCCAGCAGTGAATTGGACAGCCAAGAGACCCAGTACTTC.

The V and J genes are TRBV7-2 and TRBJ2-1, with D tentatively TRBD1 or TRBD2 (5 bases each). V was clipped by 6 bases and J by 0 bases, with 9 bases between them. The germline gives CDR1 SGHTA, CDR2 FQGNSA. The CDR3 runs to 14 residues. This CDR3 reads CASRGTVSYNEQFF. The CDR3 nucleotides are TGTGCCAGCAGAGGGACGGTCTCCTACAATGAGCAGTTCTTC.

The chain is built from TRBV11-3 and TRBJ2-7; TRBD2 might be the D (6 bases). The CDR3 runs 15 residues. CDR1 is SGHNT, CDR2 YENEEA, per germline. Trimming took 1 base from V and 4 from J, leaving 14 bases between them. The CDR3 DNA follows: TGTGCCAGCAGCTTAGGGGGACCGGGACTTTACGAGCAGTACTTC. This gives the protein CASSLGGPGLYEQYF.

The rearrangement links TRBV5-4 to TRBJ2-2; D ambiguous. This CDR3 spans 18 amino acids. In germline, CDR1 is SGHNT, CDR2 YYREEE (reference sequence). Trimming took 3 bases from V and 8 from J, leaving 26 bases between them. This CDR3 reads CASSSDRWSRSVRGELFF. For the CDR3, the DNA is TGTGCCAGCAGCTCCGACCGGTGGAGTCGATCAGTCAGGGGGGAGCTGTTTTTT. The variable domain in full, completed from reference TRBV5-4 and TRBJ2-2, reads ETGVTQSPTHLIKTRGQQVTLRCSSQSGHNTVSWYQQALGQGPQFIFQYYREEENGRGNFPPRFSGLQFPNYSSELNVNALELDDSALYLCASSSDRWSRSVRGELFFGEGSRLTVL.

V usage is TRBV11-2 and J usage is TRBJ2-2; D remains ambiguous. V dropped 3 bases and J dropped 1 base, with 12 bases sitting between them. The germline V gene has CDR1 SGHAT and CDR2 FQNNGV. The CDR3 consists of 16 residues. CDR3 DNA: TGTGCCAGCAGCTTTAAACCCCACCGGAACACCGGGGAGCTGTTTTTT. It yields the protein CASSFKPHRNTGELFF.

The J gene is TRBJ2-1, the V gene TRBV2; the D is unclear. V was pared by 4 bases and J by 2 bases, with 12 bases between. Per germline, CDR1 SNHLY and CDR2 FYNNEI. This CDR3 is built from 15 residues. The CDR3 bases are TGTGCCAGCAGTGTAGGGCAGGCCCCCTACAATGAGCAGTTCTTC. It yields the protein CASSVGQAPYNEQFF. Looking up the rest from reference TRBV2 and TRBJ2-1 gives the full variable domain: EPEVTQTPSHQVTQMGQEVILRCVPISNHLYFYWYRQILGQKVEFLVSFYNNEISEKSEIFDDQFSVERPDGSNFTLKIRSTKLEDSAMYFCASSVGQAPYNEQFFGPGTRLTVL.

The chain employs TRBV27 and TRBJ1-4; the D is unclear. The CDR3 totals 12 residues. From germline, CDR1 is MNHEY and CDR2 SMNVEV (reference sequence). Trimming pared 6 bases from V and 6 bases from J, leaving 8 bases between. The DNA of the CDR3 is TGTGCCAGCAGGTTCGCCCATGAAAAACTGTTTTTT. As protein: CASRFAHEKLFF.